The 19 T cell receptor beta chains given below trace back to one sample, sequenced in a study of cytomegalovirus exposure and HLA in healthy donors. With 60 Vbeta and 13 Jbeta primers, the PCR was carried out. Assay used: immunoSEQ multiplex PCR; TCRdb lists only in-frame clones, some missing. The data hold some 150,000 clones, with around 81% observed a single time. The source material was PBMCs. The receptors were sampled from a male donor in good health and CMV-seronegative.

This clone was counted a single time. The chain links TRBV4-1 to TRBJ2-1; 13 bases agree with TRBD2. Losses at the gene ends were 3 bases for V and 5 bases for J; bases not matched to a gene: 7. Looked up from germline, CDR1 is MGHRA and CDR2 is YSYEKL. CDR3 size: 17 residues. This chain's CDR3 is CASSQTTGTSGNNEQFF. Here the CDR3 DNA reads TGCGCCAGCAGCCAGACCACCGGGACTAGCGGGAACAATGAGCAGTTCTTC.

CDR3 amino acids: CAWSPSPSGNTIYF. The CDR3 coding sequence is TGTGCCTGGAGTCCGTCTCCCTCTGGAAACACCATATATTTT. The genes are TRBV30 and TRBJ1-3; no clear D gene. This CDR3 comprises 14 residues. V lost 2 bases and J lost 0, with 8 bases in between. The germline gives CDR1 GTSNPN, CDR2 SVGIG (reference sequence).

V and J are TRBV19 and TRBJ2-3; D is possibly TRBD2 (6 bases). This CDR3 comprises 13 residues. Trimming cost V 7 bases and J 5 bases, with 13 bases left between them. Per the germline V gene, CDR1 is LNHDA and CDR2 is SQIVND (reference sequence). The CDR3, as DNA: TGTGCCAGTACCGCCTTGGGGGGAGATACGCAGTATTTT. This sequence encodes CASTALGGDTQYF.

This sequence joins TRBV6-5 and TRBJ1-1, with TRBD1 identical over 7 bases. Losses at the gene ends were 4 bases for V and 1 base for J; bases not matched to a gene: 6. This CDR3 is 15 amino acids long. Germline V gene lookup returns CDR1 MNHEY and CDR2 SVGAGI. Here the CDR3 reads CASSLGPGGNTEAFF. The DNA for the CDR3 is TGTGCCAGCAGTTTGGGGCCAGGGGGGAACACTGAAGCTTTCTTT.

The chain recombines TRBV6-1 with TRBJ2-7; 8 positions match TRBD2. Unmatched junction bases numbered 8, after V lost 10 bases and J lost 3 bases. CDR1 is MNHNS, CDR2 SASEGT, per germline. This CDR3 region has 13 residues. DNA for the CDR3: TGTGCCATCACGGGACTAGTTTTCTACGAGCAGTACTTC. Translation gives CAITGLVFYEQYF.

The V gene is TRBV5-1, the J gene TRBJ2-5; D gene uncertain. V dropped 4 bases and J dropped 2 bases, with 6 bases sitting between them. The CDR3 is made up of 12 amino acids. Germline V CDR1 and CDR2: SGHRS, YFSETQ. CDR3 sequence reads: CASSLGQETQYF. The CDR3, as DNA: TGCGCCAGCAGCCTCGGGCAAGAGACCCAGTACTTC.

The V and J genes are TRBV30 and TRBJ1-1, with unresolved D. This CDR3 region has 15 residues. V was trimmed by 5 bases and J by 0 bases, leaving 16 bases between them. Germline-derived CDR1 and CDR2 are GTSNPN and SVGIG (reference sequence). CDR3 nucleotides: TGTGCCTGGGCACCCTGGAGGAACATGAACACTGAAGCTTTCTTT. Translated, it gives CAWAPWRNMNTEAFF.

This clone was seen a few times. V and J are TRBV19 and TRBJ1-5; a possible D gene is TRBD1 (5 bases). The CDR3 has 18 residues. With 1 base removed from V and 1 base from J, the gap between germline ends came to 17 bases. CDR1 and CDR2 (germline): LNHDA, SQIVND (reference sequence). The CDR3 is CASSIVAQGAGSNQPQHF. CDR3 in DNA: TGTGCCAGTAGTATAGTGGCGCAGGGTGCCGGGAGCAATCAGCCCCAGCATTTT.

The V call is TRBV6-5, the J call TRBJ1-1, with D tentatively TRBD1 (5 bases). The CDR3 totals 13 residues. Germline values: CDR1 MNHEY, CDR2 SVGAGI. The ends were cut back, 2 bases at V and 6 bases at J, with 10 bases in the middle. The CDR3 sequence: CASSYPSGAEAFF. CDR3 nucleotide sequence: TGTGCCAGCAGTTACCCATCGGGGGCTGAAGCTTTCTTT.

The rearrangement uses TRBV27 and TRBJ2-5; 8 positions match TRBD1. Germline V CDR1 and CDR2: MNHEY, SMNVEV (reference sequence). The CDR3 covers 15 residues. Trimming at V came to 1 base and at J to 5 bases, leaving 6 bases not matched to a gene. CDR3 sequence (DNA): TGTGCCAGCAGTTTATTCAGGACAGGGTTGGAGACCCAGTACTTC. This gives the protein CASSLFRTGLETQYF.

The chain is built from TRBV5-1 and TRBJ2-1; D not certain. Trimming shortened V by 3 bases and J by 5 bases, and 12 bases separated the two germline ends. The CDR3 has 14 amino acids. The germline CDR1 and CDR2 sequences are SGHRS and YFSETQ. CDR3 in DNA: TGCGCCAGCAGCTGGGTGACTCCGAACAATGAGCAGTTCTTC. Protein product: CASSWVTPNNEQFF.

The chain carries TRBV19 and TRBJ2-7, with TRBD1 matching over 7 bases. The CDR3 consists of 13 residues. With V trimmed by 6 bases and J by 4 bases, 6 bases remained unmatched. Germline CDR1 LNHDA, CDR2 SQIVND (reference sequence). The CDR3 bases are TGTGCCAGTAGCCGGGACAGAAAGTACGAGCAGTACTTC. Protein product: CASSRDRKYEQYF.

This chain connects TRBV20-1 to TRBJ2-7; no definite D call. This CDR3 is 11 amino acids long. CDR1 and CDR2 from the germline V gene are DFQATT and SNEGSKA (reference sequence). Between the trimmed V and J ends, which lost 2 bases and 3 bases, there was a span of 5 bases. This CDR3 is CSARSVYEQYF. CDR3 bases: TGCAGTGCTAGATCAGTCTACGAGCAGTACTTC.

About this clone: At one of its ends the junction is not consistent with the germline gene, which may arise from a read error. V usage is TRBV7-7 and J usage is TRBJ2-2; no definite D call. The CDR3 covers 14 residues. The germline V gene encodes CDR1 SSHAT and CDR2 FNYEAQ (reference sequence). CDR3 nucleotide sequence: TGTGCTAGCAGCTTAGAGCCTGCCCCCGGGGAGCTGTTTTTT. This sequence encodes CASSLEPAPGELFF.

The chain joins TRBV2 to TRBJ1-1; D possibly corresponds to TRBD1 (6 bases). CDR1 is SNHLY, CDR2 FYNNEI, per germline. Trimming took 0 bases from V and 0 from J, leaving 11 bases between them. The CDR3 contains 16 residues. The chain's CDR3 is CASSEAQGFMNTEAFF. The CDR3 DNA follows: TGTGCCAGCAGTGAAGCTCAGGGGTTCATGAACACTGAAGCTTTCTTT.

This rearrangement joins TRBV28 to TRBJ2-7, with TRBD1 matching 8 bases. J was trimmed by 5 bases and V by 8 bases; bases with no gene match: 11. The CDR3 totals 14 residues. Per germline, CDR1 MDHEN and CDR2 SYDVKM. CDR3: CASRPPGGANEQYF. The CDR3 DNA reads TGTGCCAGCCGACCCCCAGGGGGCGCGAACGAGCAGTACTTC.

The CDR3 DNA follows: TGCGCCAGCAGCCAAGAGCGGCGCGAGCGGGGGTCCAATGAGCAGTTCTTC. Translated, it gives CASSQERRERGSNEQFF. The chain couples TRBV4-3 to TRBJ2-1; 8 bases line up with TRBD2. The CDR3 is 17 residues long. Germline CDR1 reads LGHNA; CDR2 reads YSLEER. With 0 bases clipped from V and 6 bases from J, the junction kept 10 bases outside the gene matches.

The chain employs TRBV7-6 and TRBJ2-2, with TRBD1 identical over 10 bases. The CDR3 has 16 amino acids. With V trimmed by 1 base and J by 4 bases, 3 bases remained unmatched. CDR1 is SGHVS, CDR2 FNYEAQ, per germline. The CDR3 loop reads CASSLGGQGTTGELFF. The DNA of the CDR3 is TGTGCCAGCAGCTTAGGGGGACAGGGGACCACCGGGGAGCTGTTTTTT. Full variable domain (rest looked up from reference TRBV7-6 and TRBJ2-2): GAGVSQSPRYKVTKRGQDVALRCDPISGHVSLYWYRQALGQGPEFLTYFNYEAQQDKSGLPNDRFSAERPEGSISTLTIQRTEQRDSAMYRCASSLGGQGTTGELFFGEGSRLTVL.

This clone has only a few counts. V is TRBV30 and J is TRBJ1-5; D gene unclear. The germline V and J ends were trimmed by 0 bases and 9 bases, with 9 bases remaining between them. Germline loops: CDR1 GTSNPN, CDR2 SVGIG (reference sequence). This CDR3 is 12 amino acids long. The CDR3 spells CAWSVRVGPQHF. The DNA for the CDR3 is TGTGCCTGGAGTGTACGGGTCGGGCCCCAGCATTTT.